This TCR beta chain derives from a study of shared clonotypes between healthy human individuals. Study outcomes and limitations: Relative to their counterparts shared across all four donors, non-shared clonotypes exhibited diminished generation probabilities.

Researchers partitioned CD4+ cells into CD45RA+ naive and CD45RA-negative memory subsets. This clone was counted ten times or more. Its antigen is undetermined. Original processing methods: With immunoSEQ giving junction-only sequences and no quality scores, filtering differed. Some clones are missing from TCRdb's copy, which holds only in-frame ones; the method was immunoSEQ multiplex PCR. The V and J calls and clone size are taken from that table; D and trimming were inferred from the DNA. Of around 1,100,000 clones detected, about 72% appear once; the ten largest clones hold roughly 0.82%. The origin of this receptor is a young man in good health. Some clones in this sample may be carry-over from other donors' samples. Sequencing input: memory CD4+ T cells from PBMCs. The subset is: CD45RA-negative fraction.

The CDR3 bases are TGTGCAAGTCAGAATTCCGGGACAGGGTTGGTCGAGCAGTACTTC. It yields the protein CASQNSGTGLVEQYF. The chain employs TRBV12-2 and TRBJ2-7; the table calls TRBD1, which could not be checked here. TRBV12-2 is a documented pseudogene. The CDR3 is 15 residues long.